This entry lists 2 T cell receptor beta chains sequenced from one sample in a study of glioma-infiltrating T cells. Amplification of TCR alpha and beta CDR3 regions from RNA used iRepertoire nested multiplex PCR. From the multiplex PCR reads, TCRdb called clonotypes with MiXCR, one entry per CDR3 protein. Here the sample spans fewer than 110,000 distinct CDR3 sequences, about 28% being singletons. The sequenced material came from glioma tissue, nonneoplastic brain tissue, or PBMCs (not recorded which). The receptors derive from a human donor with low-grade glioma or glioblastoma, undergoing nonglioma brain surgery, or in good health (not recorded which).

This clonotype appeared many times. The chain joins TRBV19 to TRBJ2-2, with 12 bases fitting TRBD2. V shed 7 bases and J 0 bases; nucleotides not matched to a gene: 12. CDR3 length: 19 residues. CDR1 and CDR2 (germline): LNHDA, SQIVND (reference sequence). The CDR3 loop is CASKRVGTSGLANTGELFF. In DNA, the CDR3 is TGTGCCAGTAAGCGAGTTGGGACTAGCGGGTTAGCGAACACCGGGGAGCTGTTTTTT.

As for this clonotype: A much larger clone sits a single nucleotide away, making a read error possible. The chain recombines TRBV20-1 with TRBJ2-7; 8 nucleotides agree with TRBD1. The germline gives CDR1 DFQATT, CDR2 SNEGSKA (reference sequence). The CDR3 extends over 15 amino acids. The DNA of the CDR3 is TGCAGTGCTTCCGCCGACAGGGGTGGGCTGTACGAGAAGTACTTC. Encoded protein: CSASADRGGLYEKYF.